This entry describes one TCR beta chain. Its antigen remains unidentified. The data originate from a study of cytomegalovirus exposure and HLA in healthy donors. About the research overall: Among the 400 or so donors who were genotyped, about 84% fell in the genetic ancestry cluster that is associated with self-reported Caucasian donors.

Primers included in the PCR were 60 Vbeta and 13 Jbeta primers. TCRdb's copy holds only in-frame clones and misses some; the assay was immunoSEQ multiplex PCR. The table lists 100,000 or so clones, less than 85% of them singletons. Study conclusions and caveats: Rarity held for most TCR sequences, but there were some public TCRs that occurred in many donors.

This CDR3 has 13 residues. Trimming stripped 8 bases from V and 0 bases from J, with 8 bases between. Germline V gene lookup returns CDR1 SGHTA and CDR2 FQGNSA. The rearrangement links TRBV7-2 to TRBJ1-3; unclear D gene. The clonotype was recovered from a man aged 25-45 years in good health and CMV-seropositive. Sequenced material: PBMCs. For the CDR3, the DNA is TGTGCCAGCGGCAAAACCTCTGGAAACACCATATATTTT. Protein product: CASGKTSGNTIYF. The complete variable domain, with remaining parts taken from reference TRBV7-2 and TRBJ1-3, reads GAGVSQSPSNKVTEKGKDVELRCDPISGHTALYWYRQSLGQGLEFLIYFQGNSAPDKSGLPSDRFSAERTGGSVSTLTIQRTQQEDSAVYLCASGKTSGNTIYFGEGSWLTVV.